A selection of T cell receptor beta chains follows, all from one sample in a study of blood T cells in healthy people across ages. TCRdb re-analysed the 5' RACE reads in MiXCR, keeping a single row per CDR3 protein. Here the sample spans some 670,000 distinct CDR3 sequences, around 52% being singletons. The specimen was blood. Receptors originate from a woman older than 75 in good health. The CDR3 runs from the conserved cysteine through the conserved F or W. The D gene is left open where the match is weak. Clone sizes are given selectively: once, few, many, or a class where the clone is expanded.

>NA|TRBJ1-5|TRBV5-1|many
CASSLEGSNQPQHF
TGTGCCAGCAGCTTAGAAGGGAGCAATCAGCCCCAGCATTTT
>TRBD1|TRBJ2-7|TRBV15|NA
CATSRGTGHGFEQYF
TGTGCCACCAGCAGAGGGACAGGGCATGGGTTCGAGCAGTACTTC
>NA|TRBJ2-4|TRBV29-1|NA
CSVEEPQNIQYF
TGCAGCGTTGAGGAACCCCAAAACATTCAGTACTTC
>NA|TRBJ1-2|TRBV10-3|NA
CATNGEDYGYTF
TGTGCCACAAATGGAGAAGACTATGGCTACACCTTC
>TRBD1|TRBJ1-2|TRBV7-2|NA
CASSRRQGTYGYTF
TGTGCCAGCAGCCGACGACAGGGCACCTATGGCTACACCTTC
>NA|TRBJ2-4|TRBV6-6|once
CASSYRDRKNIQYF
TGTGCCAGCAGTTACCGTGACAGAAAAAACATTCAGTACTTC
>NA|TRBJ2-3|TRBV29-1|NA
CSVEDRLLTDTQYF
TGCAGCGTGGAGGACAGACTACTCACAGATACGCAGTATTTT
>TRBD2|TRBJ2-5|TRBV29-1|few
CSVGLAGGQETQYF
TGCAGCGTTGGCCTAGCGGGAGGGCAGGAGACCCAGTACTTC
>NA|TRBJ1-2|TRBV20-1|many
CSARDSGRGDGYTF
TGCAGTGCTAGAGATTCGGGCAGGGGAGACGGCTACACCTTC
>NA|TRBJ2-7|TRBV11-1|NA
CASGMGWGPYEQYF
TGTGCCAGCGGGATGGGCTGGGGACCCTACGAGCAGTACTTC
>NA|TRBJ2-7|TRBV5-1|NA
CASSGEPPYEQYF
TGCGCCAGCAGTGGCGAGCCACCCTACGAGCAGTACTTC
>NA|TRBJ2-2|TRBV11-3|NA
CASSLPPGELFF
TGTGCCAGCAGCCTCCCCCCGGGGGAGCTGTTTTTT
>TRBD1|TRBJ1-5|TRBV6-5|few
CASSYASTRGQRYSNQPQHF
TGTGCCAGCAGTTACGCATCGACTCGGGGACAGCGATATAGCAATCAGCCCCAGCATTTT
>NA|TRBJ1-2|TRBV15|many
CATSRTPGDYGYTF
TGTGCCACCAGCAGAACGCCCGGAGACTATGGCTACACCTTC
>NA|TRBJ1-1|TRBV7-2|NA
CASSLAILRMNTEAFF
TGTGCCAGCAGCTTAGCTATCCTTCGTATGAACACTGAAGCTTTCTTT
>TRBD2|TRBJ2-3|TRBV5-1|many
CASSSGTMEDTQYF
TGCGCCAGCAGCTCCGGGACTATGGAAGATACGCAGTATTTT
>NA|TRBJ1-2|TRBV3-1|NA
CASSQQTGHYGYTF
TGTGCCAGCAGCCAACAGACGGGGCACTATGGCTACACCTTC
>NA|TRBJ2-7|TRBV9|NA
CASSVPLRSGDRGEQYF
TGTGCCAGCAGCGTCCCACTAAGGAGCGGTGATAGGGGCGAGCAGTACTTC
>NA|TRBJ2-1|TRBV5-6|NA
CASSLGTAPSCNEQFF
TGTGCCAGCAGCTTGGGGACAGCGCCCTCCTGCAATGAGCAGTTCTTC
>TRBD2|TRBJ2-1|TRBV10-2|many
CASRGLLTSGYNEQFF
TGCGCCAGCAGGGGACTGTTGACTAGCGGATACAATGAGCAGTTCTTC
>NA|TRBJ2-1|TRBV20-1|NA
CSADQAGGDVSYNEQFF
TGCAGTGCGGACCAAGCAGGCGGGGATGTGTCCTACAATGAGCAGTTCTTC